The 32 T cell receptor beta chains reported below all come from one sample, sequenced in a study of blood T cell repertoires in COVID-19. Repertoires were generated with immunoSEQ multiplex PCR, while TCRdb's copy carries only in-frame clones and drops some. This sample has some 73,000 clones, with around 85% found just once. Sequences were obtained from peripheral blood. All receptors come from a woman over 75 with active or convalescent COVID-19.

This sequence joins TRBV19 and TRBJ1-5; 8 bases are a match to TRBD1. The CDR3 is made up of 14 amino acids. In germline, CDR1 is LNHDA, CDR2 SQIVND (reference sequence). The V and J ends lost 1 base and 9 bases, in that order; junction bases with no gene match: 5. The CDR3 loop reads CASSIGPGQVPQHF. CDR3 sequence (DNA): TGTGCCAGTAGTATAGGTCCGGGACAGGTGCCCCAGCATTTT. Together with reference TRBV19 and TRBJ1-5, the CDR3 gives the full variable domain: DGGITQSPKYLFRKEGQNVTLSCEQNLNHDAMYWYRQDPGQGLRLIYYSQIVNDFQKGDIAEGYSVSREKKESFPLTVTSAQKNPTAFYLCASSIGPGQVPQHFGDGTRLSIL.

The chain joins TRBV7-6 to TRBJ2-7; TRBD1 agrees at 8 bases. CDR3 size: 16 residues. Trimming cost V 1 base and J 5 bases; bases outside gene matches: 10. From germline, CDR1 is SGHVS and CDR2 FNYEAQ. CDR3 region: CASSLGRAGGADEQYF. DNA for the CDR3: TGTGCCAGCAGCTTAGGGCGGGCAGGGGGCGCCGACGAGCAGTACTTC.

V gene TRBV5-4 combines with J gene TRBJ2-3; 9 bases are a match to TRBD2. CDR3 size: 15 residues. The germline CDR1 and CDR2 sequences are SGHNT and YYREEE (reference sequence). After removal of 7 bases from V and 5 bases from J, the junction contained 11 bases not matched to a gene. Here the CDR3 DNA reads TGTGCCAGCGTTAGCGGGGGTGGTCTGGGAGATACGCAGTATTTT. Residues: CASVSGGGLGDTQYF.

The CDR3 reads CASSPYAGRRTEAFF. Written as DNA, the CDR3 is TGTGCCAGCAGCCCTTACGCGGGGCGCAGGACTGAAGCTTTCTTT. This sequence joins TRBV9 and TRBJ1-1, with D perhaps matching TRBD1 (5 bases). The CDR3 sequence is 15 residues long. V gave up 4 bases and J gave up 5 bases, with 18 bases separating them. Germline-derived CDR1 and CDR2 are SGDLS and YYNGEE.

The chain carries TRBV25-1 and TRBJ1-1; 7 positions match TRBD1. This CDR3 has 13 residues. Germline CDR1 is MGHDK and CDR2 is SYGVNS. With V trimmed by 6 bases and J by 2 bases, 3 bases remained unmatched. CDR3 protein: CASRAGGNTEAFF. CDR3 bases: TGTGCCAGCAGAGCAGGGGGAAACACTGAAGCTTTCTTT. Complete variable domain (other parts from reference TRBV25-1 and TRBJ1-1): EADIYQTPRYLVIGTGKKITLECSQTMGHDKMYWYQQDPGMELHLIHYSYGVNSTEKGDLSSESTVSRIRTEHFPLTLESARPSHTSQYLCASRAGGNTEAFFGQGTRLTVV.

This clone has more than one count but fewer than ten. The genes are TRBV27 and TRBJ2-7, with TRBD1 as a possible D gene (5 bases). Germline V gene lookup returns CDR1 MNHEY and CDR2 SMNVEV (reference sequence). Trimming stripped 7 bases from V and 1 base from J, with 11 bases between. The CDR3 is 13 amino acids. This chain's CDR3 is CASNQAGSYEQYF. In DNA, the CDR3 is TGTGCCAGCAACCAAGCAGGGTCCTACGAGCAGTACTTC.

CDR3 DNA: TGCAGCGTTGAGGGGGCCCTTGAAGCTTTCTTT. Translated, it gives CSVEGALEAFF. The V gene is TRBV29-1, the J gene TRBJ1-1; weak D call: TRBD1 (6 bases). The CDR3 runs to 11 residues. The V gene lost 3 bases and the J gene lost 7 bases, with 9 bases spanning the gap. Germline V gene lookup returns CDR1 SQVTM and CDR2 ANQGSEA.

This rearrangement joins TRBV19 to TRBJ2-2; D not resolved. CDR3 size: 14 residues. Germline assignment: CDR1 LNHDA and CDR2 SQIVND (reference sequence). V was pared by 8 bases and J by 1 base, with 11 bases between. DNA for the CDR3: TGTGCCAGTGGGCAGTCGGTGAACACCGGGGAGCTGTTTTTT. Amino acids: CASGQSVNTGELFF.

This clone was seen more than once but under ten times. The genes are TRBV9 and TRBJ2-7, with D possibly being TRBD2 (6 bases). V was cut by 0 bases and J by 1 base, with 11 bases left in between. This CDR3 spans 15 amino acids. Per the germline V gene, CDR1 is SGDLS and CDR2 is YYNGEE. As DNA, the CDR3 is TGTGCCAGCAGCGTAGATGGCGGGGCATCCTACGAGCAGTACTTC. Protein product: CASSVDGGASYEQYF.

The genes are TRBV9 and TRBJ1-6, with TRBD1 identical over 10 bases. The CDR3 has 14 amino acids. With V trimmed by 4 bases and J by 9 bases, 4 bases remained unmatched. CDR1 and CDR2 from the germline V gene are SGDLS and YYNGEE. CDR3 sequence reads: CASSRGQGSSPLHF. As DNA, the CDR3 is TGTGCCAGCAGCCGGGGACAGGGGAGTTCACCCCTCCACTTT.

The genes are TRBV3-1 (or the pseudogene TRBV3-2) and TRBJ1-2; 7 nucleotides align to TRBD1. This CDR3 has 13 amino acids. After removal of 3 bases from V and 8 bases from J, the junction contained 6 bases not matched to a gene. Looked up from germline, CDR1 is LGHDT and CDR2 is YNNKEL (reference sequence). The CDR3 DNA follows: TGTGCCAGCAGCCAGACAGGGTATTGGGGCTACACCTTC. It codes for CASSQTGYWGYTF.

J is TRBJ2-5 and V is TRBV7-6; a possible D gene is TRBD1 (6 bases). V was cut by 1 base and J by 0 bases, with 9 bases left in between. This CDR3 contains 15 residues. Germline V lookup: CDR1 SGHVS, CDR2 FNYEAQ. CDR3 loop: CASSLVTGHQETQYF. DNA for the CDR3: TGTGCCAGCAGCTTAGTGACAGGCCACCAAGAGACCCAGTACTTC.

CDR3 DNA sequence: TGTGCCAGCAGTTTCCAGGGGGGCTACGAGCAGTACTTC. Its translation: CASSFQGGYEQYF. The J gene is TRBJ2-7, the V gene TRBV28, with D possibly TRBD1 on 7 matching bases. CDR1 is MDHEN, CDR2 SYDVKM, per germline. Trimming cost V 3 bases and J 3 bases, with 9 bases left between them. The CDR3 runs 13 residues.

This chain joins TRBV6-6 and TRBJ1-4, with D possibly TRBD1 on 6 matching bases. CDR1 and CDR2 (germline): MNHNY, SVGAGI (reference sequence). This CDR3 has 14 residues. V was clipped by 6 bases and J by 7 bases, with 15 bases between them. Here the CDR3 reads CASRSTGTPEKLFF. The CDR3 DNA sequence: TGTGCCAGCAGGTCGACCGGGACACCTGAAAAACTGTTTTTT.

This chain connects TRBV28 to TRBJ1-6; perhaps TRBD1 as D (5 bases). Germline V gives CDR1 MDHEN, CDR2 SYDVKM. V lost 2 bases and J 10 bases, leaving 15 bases between the germline ends. This CDR3 comprises 15 residues. CDR3 sequence: CASSLALGGGSPLHF. CDR3 in DNA: TGTGCCAGCAGTTTAGCCCTCGGGGGAGGCTCACCCCTCCACTTT. Complete variable domain (other parts from reference TRBV28 and TRBJ1-6): DVKVTQSSRYLVKRTGEKVFLECVQDMDHENMFWYRQDPGLGLRLIYFSYDVKMKEKGDIPEGYSVSREKKERFSLILESASTNQTSMYLCASSLALGGGSPLHFGNGTRLTVT.

The chain combines TRBV27 with TRBJ1-1, with a possible D match to TRBD1 (5 bases). The germline V and J ends were trimmed by 2 bases and 4 bases, with 14 bases remaining between them. The length of the CDR3 is 15 residues. The germline CDR1 and CDR2 sequences are MNHEY and SMNVEV (reference sequence). The chain's CDR3 is CASSLRWGTGTEAFF. CDR3 nucleotides: TGTGCCAGCAGTTTAAGGTGGGGAACAGGCACTGAAGCTTTCTTT.

The chain recombines TRBV25-1 with TRBJ2-3; D ambiguous. Trimming removed 3 bases from V and 2 bases from J, with 6 bases in between. The CDR3 loop spans 13 amino acids. Germline lookup yields CDR1 MGHDK and CDR2 SYGVNS. The DNA for the CDR3 is TGTGCCAGCAGTGATCCCTTCACAGATACGCAGTATTTT. Amino acids: CASSDPFTDTQYF.

Only one count was recorded for this clone. The V and J genes are TRBV7-3 and TRBJ2-3; TRBD1 might be the D (5 bases). In germline, CDR1 is SGHTA, CDR2 FQGTGA. Trimming shortened V by 1 base and J by 12 bases, and 11 bases separated the two germline ends. The length of the CDR3 is 12 residues. The CDR3 loop reads CASSLMGRTQYF. The CDR3 bases are TGTGCCAGCAGCTTAATGGGGCGTACACAGTATTTT.

The gene calls are TRBV5-1 and TRBJ1-4; 7 bases are a match to TRBD1. V trimming: 1 base; J trimming: 12 bases; junction bases outside the gene matches: 9. The germline V gene has CDR1 SGHRS and CDR2 YFSETQ. This CDR3 contains 14 residues. CDR3 DNA: TGCGCCAGCAGCTTGACAGGGGTTCTCGAGGAACTGTTTTTT. This gives the protein CASSLTGVLEELFF.

The chain uses TRBV6-2 or TRBV6-3 and TRBJ2-2; D unresolved. The V gene's germline CDR1 is MNHEY and CDR2 SVGEGT. CDR3 length equals 14 residues. Deletions cut 5 bases from V and 7 bases from J, with 14 bases between. DNA of the CDR3: TGTGCCAGCAGTGGGCCCCCCTTGGGCGGGGAGCTGTTTTTT. Encoded protein: CASSGPPLGGELFF.

The genes are TRBV2 and TRBJ2-3; D remains unclear. Germline values: CDR1 SNHLY, CDR2 FYNNEI. Trimming took 2 bases from V and 6 from J, leaving 12 bases between them. This CDR3 is built from 14 residues. CDR3 coding DNA: TGTGCCAGCAGTGAATTTACTTCCCGGGATACGCAGTATTTT. This codes for CASSEFTSRDTQYF.

This chain uses TRBV2 with TRBJ2-5; possible D gene TRBD1, 6 bases. The CDR3 has 13 amino acids. The V end lost 10 bases, the J end lost 4 bases, and 16 bases lay between the germline ends. Germline V lookup: CDR1 SNHLY, CDR2 FYNNEI. The CDR3 coding sequence is TGTGCCACTTCAGGGGTCTTTCGAGAGACCCAGTACTTC. Protein: CATSGVFRETQYF. The full variable domain, its missing parts supplied by reference TRBV2 and TRBJ2-5, is EPEVTQTPSHQVTQMGQEVILRCVPISNHLYFYWYRQILGQKVEFLVSFYNNEISEKSEIFDDQFSVERPDGSNFTLKIRSTKLEDSAMYFCATSGVFRETQYFGPGTRLLVL.

The chain carries TRBV9 and TRBJ1-2, with 7 bases that match TRBD1. Unmatched junction bases numbered 5, after V lost 4 bases and J lost 2 bases. Germline CDR1 and CDR2: SGDLS and YYNGEE. The CDR3 spans 14 residues. DNA of the CDR3: TGTGCCAGCAGCCCATCGACAGGGAACTATGGCTACACCTTC. Protein sequence: CASSPSTGNYGYTF.

This clone was recorded once. The chain recombines TRBV4-3 with TRBJ1-6; D not certain. CDR1 is LGHNA and CDR2 is YSLEER in the germline V gene. Trimming left V 1 base short and J 9 bases short, with 16 bases between. The CDR3 is 16 residues long. The CDR3 DNA follows: TGCGCCAGCAGCCAAGCTCCGAGGGAGTTGGCTTCACCCCTCCACTTT. It specifies CASSQAPRELASPLHF.

The rearrangement joins TRBV3-1 (or the pseudogene TRBV3-2) to TRBJ1-1; D might be TRBD1 (5 bases). Germline V gene data show CDR1 as LGHDT and CDR2 as YNNKEL (reference sequence). This CDR3 region has 13 residues. V was pared by 5 bases and J by 4 bases, with 11 bases between. This chain's CDR3 is CASSLTGGTEAFF. Here the CDR3 DNA reads TGTGCCAGCAGCTTGACGGGGGGCACTGAAGCTTTCTTT.

The CDR3 region is CASTSTGGIYNEQFF. In nucleotides, the CDR3 is TGTGCCAGCACATCAACAGGGGGGATATACAATGAGCAGTTCTTC. The rearrangement links TRBV6-5 to TRBJ2-1; 8 nucleotides agree with TRBD1. Germline CDR1 and CDR2: MNHEY and SVGAGI. J was trimmed by 4 bases and V by 7 bases; bases with no gene match: 9. The CDR3 spans 15 residues.

This chain links TRBV30 with TRBJ2-4; 9 positions agree with TRBD2. The CDR3 is 16 amino acids. V shed 3 bases, J shed 5 bases, and the junction held 11 bases outside the gene matches. Germline V gene data show CDR1 as GTSNPN and CDR2 as SVGIG (reference sequence). The CDR3 loop reads CAWRESAGGPENIQYF. The CDR3 region has the DNA TGTGCCTGGAGGGAGTCGGCGGGGGGGCCAGAAAACATTCAGTACTTC.

The chain employs TRBV15 and TRBJ2-5; 7 nucleotides agree with TRBD1. CDR1 LNHNV and CDR2 YYDKDF come from the germline V gene (reference sequence). The CDR3 loop spans 14 amino acids. The V gene end was trimmed by 6 bases and the J gene end by 4 bases; junction bases not matched to a gene: 8. The CDR3 loop is CATRRNTGAETQYF. The CDR3 DNA is TGTGCCACCAGGAGAAACACAGGGGCAGAGACCCAGTACTTC.

The rearrangement joins TRBV7-2 to TRBJ2-7; D is undetermined. There are 12 residues in the CDR3. V shed 5 bases and J shed 2 bases, with 7 bases lying between them. CDR1 and CDR2 (germline): SGHTA, FQGNSA. Here the CDR3 reads CASSRDTYEQYF. The CDR3 bases are TGTGCCAGCAGCCGAGACACCTACGAGCAGTACTTC.

The gene calls are TRBV5-1 and TRBJ2-2, with D uncertain. V was trimmed by 5 bases and J by 1 base, leaving 6 bases between them. CDR3 length: 13 amino acids. CDR1 and CDR2 from the germline V gene are SGHRS and YFSETQ. CDR3 bases: TGCGCCAGCAGACAGAGGAACACCGGGGAGCTGTTTTTT. It is translated as CASRQRNTGELFF. Combining the CDR3 with reference TRBV5-1 and TRBJ2-2 gives the whole variable domain KAGVTQTPRYLIKTRGQQVTLSCSPISGHRSVSWYQQTPGQGLQFLFEYFSETQRNKGNFPGRFSGRQFSNSRSEMNVSTLELGDSALYLCASRQRNTGELFFGEGSRLTVL.

This clone was observed a few times. The chain has TRBV21-1 and TRBJ1-2; the table names TRBD1, a call not compared with the DNA. TRBV21-1 is labeled a pseudogene. CDR3 length equals 16 residues. The CDR3 is CASSKTGDNNRWGYTF. The CDR3 bases are TGTGCCAGCAGCAAAACCGGGGACAACAACCGGTGGGGCTACACCTTC.

The chain couples TRBV13 to TRBJ2-5, with a weak D call TRBD1 (5 bases). V lost 5 bases, J lost 1 base, and 11 bases lay in between. The CDR3 length is 14 residues. The V gene's germline CDR1 is PRHDT and CDR2 FYEKMQ (reference sequence). CDR3 region: CASSQGGVQETQYF. In DNA form, the CDR3 reads TGTGCCAGCAGCCAGGGCGGTGTCCAAGAGACCCAGTACTTC.